This TCR beta chain came from a study of a mutant IDH1 vaccine in newly diagnosed glioma. At the level of the study: Patients got their first vaccination 4-6 weeks after radiotherapy alone, or with temozolomide cycles. Treated patients had a mean age of roughly 44 years and a sex split that was roughly 60% male and approximately 38% female. Study conclusions and caveats: With respect to changes in top peripheral T cell clonotypes, pseudoprogression seemed unrelated.

V lost 5 bases, J lost 3 bases, and 17 bases lay in between. Germline V lookup: CDR1 SGHKS, CDR2 YYEKEE (reference sequence). The CDR3 sequence is 15 residues long. Concerning this clone: Its antigen is not known.

Using immunoSEQ multiplex PCR, the repertoire was profiled, and TCRdb retains in-frame clones only, with some absent. Here the sample spans about 46,000 clones, roughly 80% being singletons. Time point noted: week 47, end of study. Vaccination used 300 ug of mutant IDH1 20-mer peptide per dose, with topical imiquimod. The gene calls are TRBV5-5 and TRBJ1-1; tentative D call: TRBD1 (5 bases). This clonotype originated in a woman aged 25-40 years with glioma. Some clones in this sample may be carry-over from other donors' samples. Material: PBMCs, obtained from a glioma patient whose treatment included an IDH1 peptide vaccine. The DNA of the CDR3 is TGTGCCAGCAGTTTACAGGTGTGGGTGGACACTGAAGCTTTCTTT. Its protein product is CASSLQVWVDTEAFF.